The following is a T cell receptor (beta chain) sequence with its context. Its antigen remains unidentified. A read error may produce the germline difference seen at one junction end. Other nucleotide sequences in the sample specify the same CDR3. These data come from a study of cytomegalovirus exposure and HLA in healthy donors (TCRdb year 2017). A note on the overall study: An earlier analysis of more than 550 of the donors reported over 250 Gb of sequence data and around 110 million unique TCR beta sequences obtained from 180 million or so T cells. An early release that covered about 600 HLA-typed donors contained approximately 300 gigabases of sequencing data and 85 million to 100 million unique TCR sequences. Of the roughly 400 genotyped donors, approximately 80% fell in the genetic ancestry cluster associated with self-reported Caucasian donors. The study aimed to test whether signatures of past pathogen exposure could be identified by cataloging public T cell receptors. The study profiled the T cell repertoires of 666 subjects by immunosequencing and related them to cytomegalovirus serostatus. Besides the first cohort of more than 650 subjects, a separate validation cohort made up of some 110 different subjects was used. To predict cytomegalovirus infection status, the study combined high-throughput TCR immunosequencing, statistical association of individual TCRs with disease status, and machine learning. In a later analysis, previously published TCR beta repertoires from 666 donors were re-analyzed and high-resolution HLA genotyping was added so that TCR occurrence patterns could be studied. Rather than using new phenotypic data, the later analysis identified candidate immune exposures from TCR beta sequences and from how often those sequences occurred across donors. To decide whether each TCR beta V gene segment behaved as functional or pseudogenic, an earlier analysis of approximately 600 of the donors relied on high-throughput TCR beta sequencing. Donor age, sex, ethnicity and CMV serostatus were compiled together with the repertoire data. A later genetic analysis took genome-wide SNP genotypes for about 65% of the 666 donors and used that subset as a discovery cohort. All discovery cohort repertoires had been generated on a single sequencing platform. HLA typing covered class I and class II loci at four-digit resolution. Typing coverage varied by locus: 629-630 donors for A, B, C, DRB1 and DQB1; 522 for DQA1; nearly 610 for DPA1; approximately 450 for DPB1. A handful of DR-DQ haplotypes were handled as single units for association and clustering because linkage in the cohort was strong. On average, 235,054 unique TCR beta nucleotide sequences were sequenced per donor among 398 genotyped donors of the cohort, with about 19% of those sequences being non-productive. The investigation overall reported the following: Because counts were too low, roughly 18 rarely observed V segments, including chromosome 9 orphons, were left out of the earlier analysis of a few hundred of the donors. While some public TCRs were present in many individuals, most TCR sequences turned up only very rarely across donors. Only TCR beta chains were sequenced in this cohort, and the absence of alpha or paired-chain data limited detectable features. In vitro tests confirmed that a few of the cytomegalovirus-associated TCR beta chains recognize cytomegalovirus antigens. The classifier was reported to diagnose cytomegalovirus status with high specificity and sensitivity in both the original and validation cohorts. In a later genetic analysis, a missense DCLRE1C variant was associated with V-gene and J-gene trimming of TCR beta chains, and the association was replicated in an independent cohort. The study gave a list of roughly 150 TCR beta chains associated with cytomegalovirus. Because the 87-base-pair reads could not distinguish some IMGT-functional V segments, including TRBV6-2 and TRBV6-3, those segments were excluded. In an earlier analysis of 450 to 750 of the donors, most TCR beta V segments appeared in productive rearrangements about 90% or about 30% of the time, broadly matching IMGT annotations. Presence/absence analyses assumed roughly uniform sequencing depth across donors, an assumption that may not hold. The only immune exposure information available for the cohort was CMV serostatus. According to a later analysis, most CMV-associated TCR beta chains appeared to be HLA-restricted, and the HLA associations seemed to be driven largely by CMV exposure. According to a later analysis, TCR association rates differed among HLA loci, with DRB1 alleles showing the most associated TCRs and HLA-C alleles showing the fewest. In a later analysis, HLA-associated TCR beta chains were found to be more clonally expanded and to have lower generation probabilities than equally common non-associated chains. When HLA alleles, especially DR and DQ, strongly co-occurred, attributing TCR associations to individual alleles was difficult. A further reported finding was that TCR beta sequences accurately predicted the HLA-A and HLA-B alleles for most subjects in the first cohort. Several of the top co-occurrence clusters appeared to be linked to parvovirus B19, influenza, CMV and Epstein-Barr virus, according to a later analysis. Linkage disequilibrium might explain the correlated functional status among segregating V segments, but an unknown experimental factor could not be ruled out. In a later genetic analysis, fewer N-insertions in productive TCRs were reported among donors in an Asian-associated ancestry cluster than the roughly 670-donor mean. It was suggested by the authors that the approach could potentially be generalized to other disease states and immunological phenotypes. Specific HLA alleles were associated with over 15,000 TCR beta sequences at a false discovery rate of 0.05 in a later analysis. HLA typing was unavailable for some donors at each locus, so association tests used only the typed subset. A cluster of highly shared sequence variants was judged likely to represent a technical artifact of the sequencing pipeline.

From the germline V gene, CDR1 is SGHRS and CDR2 is YFSETQ. The CDR3 contains 15 residues, cysteine and phenylalanine counted. Only the CDR3 part of the read is kept: 45 bases, read in frame from the first base. Library method: the immunoSEQ multiplex PCR assay. A mixture of 60 forward primers for TCR Vbeta segments and 13 reverse primers for TCR Jbeta segments was used in the multiplex PCR. Amplification of the CDR3 region of rearranged TCR beta genes was performed with a multiplex PCR assay on genomic DNA. On the Illumina HiSeq System, the amplified TCR beta libraries were sequenced as 87-base-pair reads. Per the original workflow: In a later analysis, some 80 million unique TCR beta chains were counted across the 690 or so repertoires, and approximately 11 million of these chains were shared by at least two donors. Raw reads were error-corrected and collapsed into unique sequences by a nearest-neighbor algorithm in which closely related sequences were merged to remove PCR and sequencing errors. Alignment of CDR3 sequences to IMGT reference sequences was used to assign V, D and J gene segments. Each retained sequence needed at least a six-nucleotide match to both a V gene segment and a J gene segment. Rearrangements were called productive when the CDR3 lacked stop codons and stayed in frame with V and J; all others were non-productive. Following IMGT convention, CDR3 was defined as the stretch from the second conserved V-encoded cysteine to the conserved J-encoded phenylalanine. The earlier analysis of about 610 of the donors excluded any sequence lacking an unambiguous match to a single V gene segment. An earlier analysis of 450 to 650 of the donors called V segments functional above 56.7% productive rearrangements and segregating when the between-donor standard deviation exceeded 5%. A statistical classification framework was built to diagnose cytomegalovirus status from the catalog of TCR beta chain sequences. V and J gene assignment, in a later analysis, came from comparing TCR nucleotide sequences with IMGT/GENE-DB human TR gene sequences. Using the TCRdist pipeline, a later analysis assigned CDR3 sequences along with most-parsimonious VDJ recombination scenarios. In a later analysis, every TCR beta chain was defined by the combination of its CDR3 amino acid sequence and its V-gene family, and reads without a unique V-gene family were dropped. As a way to deal with suspected cross-contamination and a sequencing artifact, a later analysis dropped under 600 nucleotide sequences that were highly shared and had low generation probability. In a later analysis, a clonal expansion index was calculated for each public chain from normalized within-repertoire ranks of inferred template counts. A later analysis computed generation probabilities with a VDJ recombination model fitted to out-of-frame rearrangements, and checked the results against IGoR. Hypergeometric tests were used in a later analysis to score TCR-TCR, TCR-HLA and TCR-CMV co-occurrence, with a repertoire-size bias correction applied to the TCR pairs. False discovery rates were estimated in a later analysis by permuting HLA or CMV assignments 20 times. In a later analysis, co-occurring TCRs were grouped with DBSCAN, and TCRdist sequence similarity was added when clustering was performed within HLA-allele-positive subsets. Co-occurrence clustering excluded repertoires with fewer than 30,000 or more than 120,000 public chains, plus five with anomalous nucleotide sharing. Held by TCRdb, this immuneACCESS table contains in-frame sequences only and omits some clones. Under half of the omission traces to an unresolved V gene where checked; the cause of the rest is unknown. V and J calls plus clone size are reproduced from that table; the DNA served to infer D and trimming. The sample table shows under 250,000 clones, and 80% to 85% are seen once. The ten largest make up under 8% of the sample.

The cohort comprised around 700 healthy bone marrow donors. All cohort members were sampled while nominally healthy, although unrecorded immune exposures were likely present. The donor was CMV seropositive and was included in the group of 300 or so seropositive cohort members. A peripheral blood sample was provided by each donor, and peripheral blood mononuclear cells were used for TCR beta sequencing. Genomic DNA extraction from the blood cell samples was performed with the Qiagen DNeasy Blood Extraction Kit. Input material: PBMCs. The TCR sequence derives from a woman in her sixties or seventies in good health and CMV-seropositive. The rearrangement combines TRBV5-1 with TRBJ2-3; possibly the D gene is TRBD1, per 5 matching bases. The CDR3 sequence is CASSLIRVRTDTQYF. DNA sequence: TGTGCCAGCAGCTTGATCAGGGTTCGGACAGATACGCAGTATTTT.